Each of the 10 T cell receptor beta chains below was sequenced from the same sample in a study of CD8+ T cells in alopecia areata. TCR sequencing used cDNA made by reverse transcription of extracted RNA. TCRdb's copy holds only in-frame clones and misses some; the assay was immunoSEQ multiplex PCR. The table has about 140,000 clones, roughly 60% seen once. The specimen sequenced was CD4+ T cells sorted from blood. All receptors come from a human donor in good health.

This chain uses TRBV13 with TRBJ2-7, with D possibly being TRBD1 or TRBD2 (5 bases each). The CDR3 length is 18 residues. In germline, CDR1 is PRHDT, CDR2 FYEKMQ (reference sequence). V lost 4 bases to trimming and J lost 3 bases, with 25 bases between them. Here the CDR3 reads CASSSGARVHRKDYEQYF. DNA of the CDR3: TGTGCCAGCAGCTCCGGGGCGCGGGTTCATAGGAAGGACTACGAGCAGTACTTC.

This clone was seen a few times. The chain joins TRBV29-1 to TRBJ2-7, with TRBD1 identical over 10 bases. Germline V lookup: CDR1 SQVTM, CDR2 ANQGSEA. The V gene end was trimmed by 4 bases and the J gene end by 6 bases; junction bases not matched to a gene: 9. The CDR3 extends over 14 amino acids. The CDR3 sequence: CSVAGQGTLGEQYF. CDR3 DNA sequence: TGCAGCGTTGCGGGACAGGGGACGCTCGGCGAGCAGTACTTC.

The J gene is TRBJ2-5, the V gene TRBV11-2; 8 bases match TRBD2. Germline V gene data show CDR1 as SGHAT and CDR2 as FQNNGV. The CDR3 is 14 residues long. V lost 5 bases to trimming and J lost 5 bases; unmatched junction nucleotides: 7. The CDR3 DNA is TGTGCCAGCAGCAAACGGGGGGGCGCGGAGACCCAGTACTTC. As protein: CASSKRGGAETQYF.

The J gene is TRBJ2-1, the V gene TRBV29-1; the match to TRBD2 covers 8 bases. There are 15 residues in the CDR3. The V gene's germline CDR1 is SQVTM and CDR2 ANQGSEA. J gave up 8 bases and V 7 bases, and 16 bases lay outside the gene matches. CDR3 nucleotides: TGCAGCGGAACCCTTCTGGGACTAGAAACGGATGAGCAGTTCTTC. Translated: CSGTLLGLETDEQFF.

In this sample, this clone turned up a few times. The chain recombines TRBV29-1 with TRBJ2-7, with 9 nucleotides matching TRBD1. CDR3 size: 15 residues. V lost 6 bases, J lost 2 bases, and 11 bases stayed unmatched. The germline CDR1 and CDR2 sequences are SQVTM and ANQGSEA. The CDR3 nucleotides read TGCAGCGTAGCAGGTAGACAGGGGGTCCCCTACGAGCAGTACTTC. It yields the protein CSVAGRQGVPYEQYF.

This clone was detected only a few times. This chain links TRBV29-1 with TRBJ2-1; a possible D gene is TRBD2 (5 bases). CDR1 is SQVTM, CDR2 ANQGSEA, per germline. The CDR3 has 14 amino acids. The DNA for the CDR3 is TGCACCACCATTAGCCGCCGGGACTACAATGAGCAGTTCTTC. This codes for CTTISRRDYNEQFF.

This clone was seen only a few times. The chain uses TRBV29-1 and TRBJ2-3; maybe TRBD1 (6 bases). With 6 bases removed from V and 4 bases from J, the gap between germline ends came to 14 bases. The CDR3 runs 13 residues. Germline V gene lookup returns CDR1 SQVTM and CDR2 ANQGSEA. The CDR3 region is CSVAQGSPDTQYF. The CDR3 DNA follows: TGCAGCGTGGCACAGGGTTCTCCAGATACGCAGTATTTT.

This rearrangement joins TRBV6-1 to TRBJ2-3; 10 positions match TRBD2. Losses at the gene ends were 3 bases for V and 6 bases for J; bases not matched to a gene: 9. The CDR3 runs 16 residues. The germline gives CDR1 MNHNS, CDR2 SASEGT. As DNA, the CDR3 is TGTGCCAGCAGTGATACGGCTAGCGGGAGTTGGGATACGCAGTATTTT. Protein sequence: CASSDTASGSWDTQYF.

Points on this clone: One end of the junction varies from germline; a read error may be responsible. The rearrangement links TRBV28 to TRBJ1-5, with a tentative D call TRBD1 (5 bases). The CDR3 has 15 residues. CDR1 MDHEN and CDR2 SYDVKM come from the germline V gene. The CDR3 region is CASDLVRGRYQAQHF. For the CDR3, the DNA is TGTGCCAGCGACTTGGTGAGGGGCCGGTATCAGGCCCAGCATTTT.

The V and J genes are TRBV29-1 and TRBJ2-1, with 8 bases that match TRBD2. Germline loops: CDR1 SQVTM, CDR2 ANQGSEA. This CDR3 has 14 amino acids. J gave up 3 bases and V 4 bases, and 5 bases lay outside the gene matches. The CDR3 region has the DNA TGCAGCGTTGTAACGGGAGGGGGCTACAATGAGCAGTTCTTC. It encodes CSVVTGGGYNEQFF.